This record concerns one TCR beta chain sequence. The antigen remains unidentified. How the authors handled the data: Without quality scores, immunoSEQ junctional reads could not be filtered like full-length reads. Sequenced by immunoSEQ multiplex PCR; TCRdb stores in-frame clones only, minus some. The D gene and trimming were derived from the DNA, and the V and J assignments and clone size from that table. The sample has a few hundred thousand clones, about 80% seen once. The sample originates from a study of shared clonotypes between healthy human individuals. Findings and caveats of the study: Measured sharing among donors was expected to vary with sequencing depth.

The donor cohort consisted entirely of Caucasian adults residing in Nashville, Tennessee. Unsorted material relied on 90 million to 100 million PBMCs as the source of genomic DNA. The CDR3 covers 15 residues. V gave up 0 bases and J gave up 4 bases; unmatched junction bases: 7. Germline CDR1 reads SGHRS; CDR2 reads YFSETQ. Sequencing was carried out using PBMCs. This TCR came from a woman aged 40 to 50 in good health. Some clones in this sample may be carry-over from other donors' samples. V and J are TRBV5-1 and TRBJ2-7; TRBD1 aligns across 7 bases. CDR3 DNA sequence: TGCGCCAGCAGCTTGGCCGTGGGACAGCAATACGAGCAGTACTTC. It is translated as CASSLAVGQQYEQYF. The whole variable domain, remainder taken from reference TRBV5-1 and TRBJ2-7, is KAGVTQTPRYLIKTRGQQVTLSCSPISGHRSVSWYQQTPGQGLQFLFEYFSETQRNKGNFPGRFSGRQFSNSRSEMNVSTLELGDSALYLCASSLAVGQQYEQYFGPGTRLTVT.